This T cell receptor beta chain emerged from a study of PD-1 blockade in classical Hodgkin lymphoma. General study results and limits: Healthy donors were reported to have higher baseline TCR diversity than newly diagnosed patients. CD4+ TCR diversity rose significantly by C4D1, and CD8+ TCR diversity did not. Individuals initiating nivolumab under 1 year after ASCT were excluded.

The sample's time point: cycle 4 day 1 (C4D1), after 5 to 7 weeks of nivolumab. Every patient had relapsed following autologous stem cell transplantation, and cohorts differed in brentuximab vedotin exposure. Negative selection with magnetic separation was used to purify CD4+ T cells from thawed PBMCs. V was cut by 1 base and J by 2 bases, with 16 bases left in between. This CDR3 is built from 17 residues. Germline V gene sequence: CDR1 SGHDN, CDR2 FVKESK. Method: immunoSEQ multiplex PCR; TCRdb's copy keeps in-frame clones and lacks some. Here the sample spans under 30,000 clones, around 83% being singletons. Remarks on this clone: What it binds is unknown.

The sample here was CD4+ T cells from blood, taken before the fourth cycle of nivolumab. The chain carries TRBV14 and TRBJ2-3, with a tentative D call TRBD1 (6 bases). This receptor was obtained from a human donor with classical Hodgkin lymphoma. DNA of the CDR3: TGTGCCAGCAGCCAAGGAAGGGGGAAAGGGCACACAGATACGCAGTATTTT. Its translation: CASSQGRGKGHTDTQYF. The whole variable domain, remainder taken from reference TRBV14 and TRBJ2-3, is EAGVTQFPSHSVIEKGQTVTLRCDPISGHDNLYWYRRVMGKEIKFLLHFVKESKQDESGMPNNRFLAERTGGTYSTLKVQPAELEDSGVYFCASSQGRGKGHTDTQYFGPGTRLTVL.